This T cell receptor (beta chain) derives from a study of cytomegalovirus exposure and HLA in healthy donors. Whole-study context: Findings of an earlier analysis included around 100 million unique TCR beta sequences from 190 million or so T cells. Broader study findings: Associated with HLA alleles at 0.05 false discovery rate in a later analysis were around 17,000 TCR beta sequences. Later analysis suggested most CMV-associated TCR beta chains were HLA-restricted. For cytomegalovirus status, the classifier reportedly gave diagnoses with high specificity and sensitivity.

The PCR had 60 Vbeta and 13 Jbeta primers. Profiling relied on immunoSEQ multiplex PCR, and the TCRdb table lists in-frame clones only, not all of them. The sample has 250,000 to 350,000 clones, about four fifths seen once. Trimming removed 0 bases from V and 4 bases from J; junction bases left unmatched: 2. The CDR3 runs 13 residues. Per the germline V gene, CDR1 is GTSNPN and CDR2 is SVGIG (reference sequence). This clone showed up just a few times. Its antigen is still unknown. Sequences were obtained from PBMCs. The TCR was taken from a girl aged 2 to 9 in good health and CMV-seronegative. This chain uses TRBV30 with TRBJ2-5, with 7 bases fitting TRBD2. As DNA, the CDR3 is TGTGCCTGGAGTGTAGCGGGGCCAGAGACCCAGTACTTC. Encoded protein: CAWSVAGPETQYF.